What follows describes a single TCR beta chain. The target antigen is unknown. This entry belongs to a study of T cells in Graves' hyperthyroidism and ophthalmopathy. V was shortened by 4 bases and J by 3 bases, with 13 bases between the two germline ends. The CDR3 sequence is 15 residues long. From germline, CDR1 is MGHRA and CDR2 YSYEKL. The study, taken as a whole, reports: Blood samples included most of the expanded thyroid clonotypes exceeding 0.001.

The source material, RNA transcripts, was used to amplify TCR beta CDR3 regions. The TCR CDR3 first-round RT-PCR relied on the HTBI primer set. From the multiplex PCR reads, TCRdb called clonotypes with MiXCR, one entry per CDR3 protein. The sample has over 500,000 distinct CDR3 sequences, roughly 17% seen once. Investigators excluded patients with uncontrolled infection, other autoimmune disease, pregnancy or lactation. The PBMCs studied were ones that came from 10 ml fresh peripheral blood. The gene calls are TRBV4-1 and TRBJ1-5, with a weak D call TRBD1 (6 bases). The origin of this receptor is a woman aged 18-29 years with Graves' ophthalmopathy. The specimen sequenced was blood. The CDR3 here is CASSLSGDLNQPQHF. The DNA for the CDR3 is TGCGCCAGCAGCCTATCAGGGGACCTCAATCAGCCCCAGCATTTT.